These T cell receptor beta chains were read from a single sample in a study of cytomegalovirus exposure and HLA in healthy donors. Here immunoSEQ multiplex PCR was the method, and the copy in TCRdb shows in-frame clones only, minus some. Among approximately 190,000 clones listed, approximately 78% were seen once. Sequenced material: PBMCs. Receptor source: a woman aged 25-40 years in good health and CMV-seropositive. The CDR3 runs from the conserved cysteine through the conserved F or W. The D gene is left open where the match is weak. Some rows mark clone size as missing; the rest say once, few, many or name a class of expanded clone.

CDR3 protein	CDR3 DNA	clone size	V gene	J gene	D gene
CASSPRTGSDTQYF	TGTGCCAGCAGCCCCCGAACGGGGTCAGATACGCAGTATTTT	once	TRBV7-6	TRBJ2-3	.
CASSQGPSRNTIYF	TGTGCCAGCAGCCAGGGGCCCTCTAGAAACACCATATATTTT	.	TRBV4-2	TRBJ1-3	.
CASSPEGGSFLGYTF	TGTGCCAGCAGCCCGGAGGGTGGGTCATTCTTAGGCTACACCTTC	.	TRBV7-9	TRBJ1-2	.
CASRGGGKLFF	TGTGCCAGCAGAGGAGGCGGAAAACTGTTTTTT	.	TRBV28	TRBJ1-4	.
CASSIYKSPGGALHF	TGTGCCAGTAGTATTTATAAGTCCCCCGGAGGAGCCCTCCACTTT	once	TRBV19	TRBJ1-6	.
CASSLTRVDEQFF	TGTGCCAGCAGTTTGACTCGCGTCGATGAGCAGTTCTTC	.	TRBV28	TRBJ2-1	.
CASSEIFSGGLGTGELFF	TGTGCCAGCAGTGAAATTTTTTCAGGGGGCCTGGGCACCGGGGAGCTGTTTTTT	.	TRBV6-1	TRBJ2-2	TRBD1
CASSRQGAGGYTF	TGTGCCAGCAGTAGACAGGGGGCAGGTGGCTACACCTTC	.	TRBV27	TRBJ1-2	TRBD1
CASIWRTEAFF	TGTGCCAGCATATGGAGAACTGAAGCTTTCTTT	.	TRBV2	TRBJ1-1	.
CASSWGQEYNEQFF	TGTGCCAGCAGTTGGGGACAGGAATACAATGAGCAGTTCTTC	.	TRBV2	TRBJ2-1	TRBD1
CASSLGGSSSYNEQFF	TGCGCCAGCAGCTTGGGCGGGAGTTCATCCTACAATGAGCAGTTCTTC	.	TRBV5-1	TRBJ2-1	TRBD2
CASSIYRPSNQPQHF	TGTGCCAGTAGTATCTACAGACCCAGCAATCAGCCCCAGCATTTT	.	TRBV19	TRBJ1-5	.
CASSGILNSPLHF	TGTGCCAGCAGTGGTATCCTAAATTCACCCCTCCACTTT	few	TRBV25-1	TRBJ1-6	.
CASREAVGVDTQYF	TGCGCCAGCAGGGAAGCGGTCGGGGTTGATACGCAGTATTTT	.	TRBV5-1	TRBJ2-3	.
CASSLYYTSTPGNEQFF	TGTGCCAGCAGCCTTTACTACACTAGTACCCCTGGCAATGAGCAGTTCTTC	.	TRBV9	TRBJ2-1	.
CASSWDRSYEQYF	TGTGCCAGCAGCTGGGACAGGTCCTACGAGCAGTACTTC	.	TRBV6-1	TRBJ2-7	TRBD1
CASIAIGTDNEQFF	TGTGCCAGCATCGCAATCGGGACAGACAATGAGCAGTTCTTC	once	TRBV6-6	TRBJ2-1	TRBD1
CASSGLAGEGGDTQYF	TGTGCCAGTAGTGGACTAGCGGGAGAGGGTGGAGATACGCAGTATTTT	once	TRBV19	TRBJ2-3	TRBD2
CASSVGTGPHNEQFF	TGTGCCAGCAGCGTAGGGACAGGGCCACACAATGAGCAGTTCTTC	once	TRBV9	TRBJ2-1	TRBD1
CASSSRQRANEQFF	TGCGCCAGCAGCTCCCGGCAGCGGGCTAATGAGCAGTTCTTC	.	TRBV5-1	TRBJ2-1	.
CASSSDWYEQFF	TGTGCCAGCAGCTCCGACTGGTATGAGCAGTTCTTC	.	TRBV7-2	TRBJ2-1	.
CASSAYGTASSYEQYF	TGTGCCAGCAGCGCCTACGGGACAGCCTCCTCCTACGAGCAGTACTTC	.	TRBV7-8	TRBJ2-7	TRBD1
CASSRGLAQLQETQYF	TGTGCCAGCAGCCGAGGACTAGCGCAGCTCCAAGAGACCCAGTACTTC	.	TRBV7-2	TRBJ2-5	TRBD2
CASSPRTGFNEKLFF	TGTGCCAGCAGCCCCCGGACAGGCTTTAATGAAAAACTGTTTTTT	.	TRBV7-8	TRBJ1-4	TRBD1
CASSPGLAGTGELFF	TGTGCTAGCAGCCCGGGACTAGCGGGTACCGGGGAGCTGTTTTTT	.	TRBV7-7	TRBJ2-2	TRBD2
CASRTGASPLHF	TGTGCCAGCAGGACAGGGGCCTCACCCCTCCACTTT	.	TRBV7-2	TRBJ1-6	TRBD1
CASSQGTSVNEQFF	TGTGCCAGCAGCCAAGGGACTAGCGTGAATGAGCAGTTCTTC	.	TRBV4-2	TRBJ2-1	TRBD2
CASTLAPNTEAFF	TGTGCCAGCACCTTAGCTCCGAACACTGAAGCTTTCTTT	.	TRBV2	TRBJ1-1	.
CASSQDPGLAADNEQFF	TGCGCCAGCAGCCAAGACCCGGGACTAGCGGCCGACAATGAGCAGTTCTTC	.	TRBV4-3	TRBJ2-1	TRBD2
CASRGQLGEQYF	TGTGCCAGCAGGGGACAACTGGGGGAGCAGTACTTC	.	TRBV28	TRBJ2-7	.
CAWSVRLAGAYEQYF	TGTGCCTGGAGTGTAAGACTAGCGGGAGCCTACGAGCAGTACTTC	few	TRBV30	TRBJ2-7	TRBD2
CAWGQGAETQYF	TGTGCCTGGGGACAGGGGGCTGAGACCCAGTACTTC	few	TRBV30	TRBJ2-5	TRBD1
CASRCSGGSYNEQFF	TGTGCAAGTCGCTGTAGCGGGGGCTCCTACAATGAGCAGTTCTTC	few	TRBV12-2	TRBJ2-1	.
CASSVYPGLAGEETQYF	TGTGCCAGCAGTGTCTATCCGGGACTAGCGGGAGAAGAGACCCAGTACTTC	.	TRBV27	TRBJ2-5	TRBD2
CASSQDPQGGANVLTF	TGCGCCAGCAGCCAAGATCCACAGGGTGGGGCCAACGTCCTGACTTTC	.	TRBV4-3	TRBJ2-6	.